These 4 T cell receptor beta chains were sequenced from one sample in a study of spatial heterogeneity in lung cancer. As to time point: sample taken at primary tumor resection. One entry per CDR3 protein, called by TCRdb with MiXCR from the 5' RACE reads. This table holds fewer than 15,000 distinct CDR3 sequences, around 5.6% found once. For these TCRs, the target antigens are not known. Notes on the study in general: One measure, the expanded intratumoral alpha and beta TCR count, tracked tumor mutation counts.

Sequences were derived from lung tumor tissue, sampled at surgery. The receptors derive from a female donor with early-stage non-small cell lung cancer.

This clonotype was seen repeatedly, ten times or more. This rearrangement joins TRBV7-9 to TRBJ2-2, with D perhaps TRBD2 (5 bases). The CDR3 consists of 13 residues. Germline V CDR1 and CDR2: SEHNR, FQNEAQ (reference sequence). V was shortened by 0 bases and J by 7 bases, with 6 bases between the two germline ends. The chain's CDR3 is CASSLAEVGELFF. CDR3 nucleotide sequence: TGTGCCAGCAGCTTAGCGGAGGTCGGGGAGCTGTTTTTT. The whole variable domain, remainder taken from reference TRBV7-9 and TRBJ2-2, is DTGVSQNPRHKITKRGQNVTFRCDPISEHNRLYWYRQTLGQGPEFLTYFQNEAQLEKSRLLSDRFSAERPKGSFSTLEIQRTEQGDSAMYLCASSLAEVGELFFGEGSRLTVL.

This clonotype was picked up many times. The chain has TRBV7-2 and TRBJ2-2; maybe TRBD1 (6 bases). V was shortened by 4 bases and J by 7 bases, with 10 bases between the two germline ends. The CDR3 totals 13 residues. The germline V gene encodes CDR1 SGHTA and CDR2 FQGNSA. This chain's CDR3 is CASSSRTVGELFF. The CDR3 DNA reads TGTGCCAGCAGCTCCCGGACAGTCGGGGAGCTGTTTTTT.

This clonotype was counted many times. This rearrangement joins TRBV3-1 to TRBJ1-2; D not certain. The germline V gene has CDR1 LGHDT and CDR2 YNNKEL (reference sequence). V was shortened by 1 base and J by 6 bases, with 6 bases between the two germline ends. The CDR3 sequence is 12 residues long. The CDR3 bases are TGTGCCAGCAGCCAAGGGCGGAATGGCTACACCTTC. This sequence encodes CASSQGRNGYTF.

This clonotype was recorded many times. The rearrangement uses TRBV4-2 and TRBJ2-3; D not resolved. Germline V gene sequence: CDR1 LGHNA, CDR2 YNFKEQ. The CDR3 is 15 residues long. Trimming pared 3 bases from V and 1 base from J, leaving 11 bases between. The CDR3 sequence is CASSQGTLGTDTQYF. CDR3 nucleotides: TGTGCCAGCAGCCAGGGTACTTTAGGCACAGATACGCAGTATTTT.